Sequencing of this T cell receptor (beta chain) was carried out in a study of response to subunit inactivated influenza vaccine. V was pared by 6 bases and J by 1 base, with 11 bases between. This CDR3 has 14 residues. TCRdb reanalysed the RT-PCR reads using MiXCR and keeps one entry per CDR3 protein. The sample includes 500,000 to 550,000 distinct CDR3 sequences, around 7.7% of them seen just once. The source is a man between 50 and 69 years old who received an inactivated influenza vaccine. V is TRBV12-3 or TRBV12-4 and J is TRBJ2-3; D might be TRBD1 (5 bases). The sample was PBMCs from blood, taken less than 25 months after vaccination. CDR3 coding DNA: TGTGCCAGCAGACAGGACGCAGGCACAGATACGCAGTATTTT. It is translated as CASRQDAGTDTQYF.